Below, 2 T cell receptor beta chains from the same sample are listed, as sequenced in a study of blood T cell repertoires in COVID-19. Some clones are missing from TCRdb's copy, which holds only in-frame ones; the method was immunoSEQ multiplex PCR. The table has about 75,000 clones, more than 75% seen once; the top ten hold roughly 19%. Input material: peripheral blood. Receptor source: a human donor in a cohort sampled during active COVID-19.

The CDR3 region is CASSIRIESEAFF. The DNA for the CDR3 is TGTGCCAGTAGTATTCGTATTGAGAGTGAAGCTTTCTTT. The chain carries TRBV19 and TRBJ1-1; D gene ambiguous. This CDR3 is 13 amino acids long. Germline V gene lookup returns CDR1 LNHDA and CDR2 SQIVND (reference sequence). V was shortened by 3 bases and J by 7 bases, with 12 bases between the two germline ends.

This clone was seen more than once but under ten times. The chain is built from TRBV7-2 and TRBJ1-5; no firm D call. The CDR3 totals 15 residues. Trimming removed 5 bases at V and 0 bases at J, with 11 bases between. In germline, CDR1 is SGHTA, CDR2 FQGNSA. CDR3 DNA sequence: TGTGCCAGCAGCCCCACGGTTTATAGCAATCAGCCCCAGCATTTT. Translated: CASSPTVYSNQPQHF.